Here is one T cell receptor beta chain with its context. No cognate antigen has been identified for it. Per-base qualities were not stored, and no clone one base away is much larger. The data belong to a study of CD8+ T cells in alopecia areata (dated by TCRdb to the late 2010s). For the wider study: The treated patients took part in an open-label pilot trial in which moderate-to-severe alopecia areata was treated with oral tofacitinib at 5 to 10 mg twice daily. In humans, TCRbeta sequencing was performed on scalp tissue and on sorted CD4+ and CD8+ peripheral blood T cells from healthy controls and from patients with patchy or totalis/universalis alopecia areata. The study used high-throughput TCRbeta sequencing to examine T cell clonal expansion in alopecia areata, in both the C3H/HeJ mouse model and human patients. In treated patients, disease severity was measured using the SALT score, which gives the percentage of scalp surface area affected. Amplification of TCRbeta CDR3 regions was done by immunoSEQ multiplex PCR using 35 Vbeta forward primers and 13 Jbeta reverse primers. RNA was extracted with the PAXgene miRNA kit for fixed scalp, the miRNeasy kit for PBMCs, and the RNeasy kit for mouse skin. Patients on tofacitinib were biopsied at baseline and after 4 and 24 weeks of treatment, and several of the patients also had a later scalp biopsy. Scalp clonality was compared among normal scalp (n=4), patchy alopecia areata scalp (n=8), and alopecia totalis/universalis scalp (n=8). Patients received tofacitinib for 6 to 18 months and were then followed off drug for 6 months to check for delayed response and recurrence. General study outcomes and caveats: Because the treated cohort was small and included a single nonresponder, larger studies are needed to assess links between baseline CD8+ expansion and response. Scalp clonality and the number of expanded CD8+ clones among the top 100 scalp clones were significantly decreased by tofacitinib. During tofacitinib treatment, many expanded lesional clones remained in scalp and blood, and this persistence may partly explain relapse after treatment is stopped. Compared with normal scalp, lesional scalp had higher clonality and more expanded CD8+ clones, particularly in alopecia totalis/universalis, a pattern that suggests antigenic drive. Shared TCR sequences between patients were less evident than in mice, which may be partly attributable to HLA diversity in the patient population. Unlike mouse skin, which is dominated by gammadelta T cells, normal human skin has resident alphabeta T cells that are also sequenced, and this complicates analysis of the scalp TCR repertoire.

To prepare the library, the immunoSEQ multiplex PCR assay was applied. For TCR sequencing, RNA was extracted from every sample and reverse transcribed into cDNA to serve as template. First-strand cDNA was synthesized using SuperScript III with a 2:1 mix of oligo-dT and random hexamers. Amplification bias was assessed with a synthetic immune receptor repertoire, and residual bias was removed computationally. Concerning the study's data processing: Raw reads were preprocessed to remove errors, and CDR3 was defined according to IMGT conventions as the region from the conserved cysteine to phenylalanine. Clonality was calculated as 1 minus Shannon entropy normalized by log2 of the number of productive unique TCRs. Whether each scalp clone was CD4 or CD8 was inferred by checking scalp TCRbeta sequences against the CD4 and CD8 repertoires from sorted blood. Here the immuneACCESS table is served through TCRdb, limited to in-frame sequences with V and J called. Missing clones are a known gap in these copies; in checked studies unresolved V genes cover under half, and the rest lacks a known reason. V and J calls and clone size come straight from that table; D and trimming were deduced from the DNA. The sample table shows 150,000 to 200,000 clones, and roughly 60% are seen once. Approximately 0.93% of the sample lies in the top ten.

What the time point label conveys for this sample: around 26 weeks on oral tofacitinib. What this sample's treatment or condition label stands for: oral pan-JAK inhibitor, 5-10 mg twice daily. Lesional scalp punch biopsies and peripheral blood were obtained from alopecia areata patients. PBMCs were isolated by density centrifugation and stained for CD3, CD4 and CD8, and CD4+ and CD8+ T cells were sorted on a FACSAria. Including the terminal cysteine and phenylalanine, the CDR3 comprises 18 residues. The DNA shown is the 54-base CDR3, in frame from base 1. CDR1 and CDR2 were assigned from the germline V gene as SQVTM and ANQGSEA. Here V drops 4 bases and J drops 0 bases, and the junction holds 12 bases not matched to any gene.

The source was CD4+ T cells sorted from blood, collected at week 24, from a patient treated with tofacitinib. This receptor was identified in a human donor with alopecia areata. This receptor chain uses TRBV29-1 and TRBJ2-2; the central 9 bases match TRBD1. The CDR3 region: CSVGLGTGKDSNTGELFF. The DNA sequence is given as TGCAGCGTTGGACTTGGGACAGGGAAGGATTCGAACACCGGGGAGCTGTTTTTT.